The 27 T cell receptor beta chains below come from one sample, sequenced in a study of blood T cell repertoires in COVID-19. This table comes from immunoSEQ multiplex PCR, and its TCRdb copy is limited to in-frame clones, with some not included. The table has 45,000 to 55,000 clones, 90% seen once. What was sequenced was peripheral blood. These receptors came from a woman aged 40 to 50 with active COVID-19.

This chain connects TRBV9 to TRBJ1-4; D may be TRBD1 (5 bases). V lost 2 bases to trimming and J lost 0 bases, with 11 bases between them. In germline, CDR1 is SGDLS, CDR2 YYNGEE. This CDR3 comprises 16 residues. CDR3 sequence reads: CASSVHPTATNEKLFF. CDR3 bases: TGTGCCAGCAGCGTTCATCCGACAGCAACTAATGAAAAACTGTTTTTT.

This chain links TRBV5-1 with TRBJ2-5; 9 positions match TRBD1. The CDR3 runs 16 residues. Trimming took 1 base from V and 5 from J; bases not matched to a gene: 9. From germline, CDR1 is SGHRS and CDR2 YFSETQ. The CDR3 DNA is TGCGCCAGCAGCTTGAACACAGGGGGCGCGGGGGAGACCCAGTACTTC. Its translation: CASSLNTGGAGETQYF.

This chain uses TRBV5-4 with TRBJ2-5; TRBD1 might be the D (6 bases). The CDR3 extends over 15 amino acids. From germline, CDR1 is SGHNT and CDR2 YYREEE (reference sequence). V lost 1 base and J 5 bases, leaving 15 bases between the germline ends. The CDR3 DNA is TGTGCCAGCAGCTTGCAGCAGGGGACGGCGGAGACCCAGTACTTC. This encodes CASSLQQGTAETQYF.

The chain employs TRBV11-3 and TRBJ2-7; 7 bases map to TRBD1. The CDR3 extends over 14 amino acids. CDR1 and CDR2 (germline): SGHNT, YENEEA. V was pared by 5 bases and J by 4 bases, with 8 bases of the junction left unmatched. CDR3 DNA sequence: TGTGCCAGCAGCCTAACAGGGGTAACGTACGAGCAGTACTTC. Protein: CASSLTGVTYEQYF.

The gene calls are TRBV2 and TRBJ2-7; D is uncertain. V dropped 1 base and J dropped 1 base, with 5 bases sitting between them. In germline, CDR1 is SNHLY, CDR2 FYNNEI. This CDR3 contains 13 residues. In DNA, the CDR3 is TGTGCCAGCAGTGAAGTGGCTTCCTACGAGCAGTACTTC. The encoded protein is CASSEVASYEQYF.

The genes are TRBV10-2 and TRBJ1-1; tentative D call: TRBD1 (5 bases). This CDR3 spans 14 amino acids. CDR1 and CDR2 (germline): WSHSY, SAAADI. V was shortened by 5 bases and J by 0 bases, with 10 bases between the two germline ends. The CDR3 nucleotides are TGCGCCAGCAGTCCCAGGGCATTGAACACTGAAGCTTTCTTT. This encodes CASSPRALNTEAFF.

The rearrangement joins TRBV6-6 to TRBJ1-1; D is unresolved. The germline CDR1 and CDR2 sequences are MNHNY and SVGAGI (reference sequence). Trimming cost V 0 bases and J 6 bases, with 11 bases left between them. This CDR3 spans 14 amino acids. The CDR3 region is CASSYSPSQAEAFF. CDR3 in DNA: TGTGCCAGCAGTTACTCCCCGAGTCAGGCTGAAGCTTTCTTT.

The V gene is TRBV2, the J gene TRBJ1-1, with TRBD1 matching 9 bases. J gave up 9 bases and V 5 bases, and 16 bases lay outside the gene matches. CDR1 and CDR2 from the germline V gene are SNHLY and FYNNEI. The CDR3 consists of 16 residues. The CDR3, as DNA: TGTGCCAGCAGTCTTAAGCCTCCGGGACAGGGTATGAAAGCTTTCTTT. This codes for CASSLKPPGQGMKAFF.

The chain recombines TRBV6-6 with TRBJ2-2, with TRBD2 matching over 15 bases. Germline CDR1 is MNHNY and CDR2 is SVGAGI (reference sequence). The CDR3 totals 19 residues. The V and J ends lost 5 bases and 6 bases, in that order; junction bases with no gene match: 13. CDR3: CASSQLPGLAGGRAGELFF. CDR3 nucleotides: TGTGCCAGCAGTCAACTTCCGGGACTAGCGGGGGGAAGGGCCGGGGAGCTGTTTTTT.

V gene TRBV19 combines with J gene TRBJ1-1; D ambiguous. V was shortened by 5 bases and J by 1 base, with 8 bases between the two germline ends. This CDR3 contains 13 residues. CDR1 LNHDA and CDR2 SQIVND come from the germline V gene (reference sequence). The CDR3 coding sequence is TGTGCCAGTAGTCCAGAATCGAACACTGAAGCTTTCTTT. It codes for CASSPESNTEAFF. The variable domain in full, completed from reference TRBV19 and TRBJ1-1, reads DGGITQSPKYLFRKEGQNVTLSCEQNLNHDAMYWYRQDPGQGLRLIYYSQIVNDFQKGDIAEGYSVSREKKESFPLTVTSAQKNPTAFYLCASSPESNTEAFFGQGTRLTVV.

The V gene is TRBV10-2, the J gene TRBJ1-1; 8 bases line up with TRBD1. The germline V gene has CDR1 WSHSY and CDR2 SAAADI. With V trimmed by 4 bases and J by 4 bases, 5 bases remained unmatched. The CDR3 length is 14 residues. CDR3 bases: TGCGCCAGCAGTGGCGGGACAGGAATCACTGAAGCTTTCTTT. This translates into CASSGGTGITEAFF.

V and J are TRBV5-1 and TRBJ2-5; 7 nucleotides align to TRBD2. In germline, CDR1 is SGHRS, CDR2 YFSETQ. CDR3 size: 16 residues. The junction had 10 bases not matched to a gene; V was cut back by 3 bases and J by 2 bases. Here the CDR3 reads CASSSRDYQLQETQYF. For the CDR3, the DNA is TGCGCCAGCAGCTCCCGGGACTACCAATTACAAGAGACCCAGTACTTC.

The rearrangement joins TRBV10-3 to TRBJ1-4; 7 bases line up with TRBD1. CDR1 and CDR2 from the germline V gene are ENHRY and SYGVKD. There are 18 residues in the CDR3. V was pared by 5 bases and J by 0 bases, with 12 bases of the junction left unmatched. The CDR3 DNA reads TGTGCCATCAGTTTGGGCGCCGGGACAGAGACAACTAATGAAAAACTGTTTTTT. Translating gives CAISLGAGTETTNEKLFF.

The chain recombines TRBV5-1 with TRBJ2-7; possibly TRBD1 for D (6 bases). The CDR3 spans 15 residues. V was shortened by 1 base and J by 0 bases, with 11 bases between the two germline ends. The germline V gene has CDR1 SGHRS and CDR2 YFSETQ. CDR3 sequence reads: CASSLSGTSSYEQYF. Written as DNA, the CDR3 is TGCGCCAGCAGCTTGAGTGGGACAAGCTCCTACGAGCAGTACTTC.

The chain couples TRBV7-3 to TRBJ2-3; the D is unclear. V gave up 3 bases and J gave up 6 bases, with 10 bases separating them. The CDR3 has 13 residues. Looked up from germline, CDR1 is SGHTA and CDR2 is FQGTGA. The chain's CDR3 is CASSFSQLDTQYF. The DNA of the CDR3 is TGTGCCAGCAGCTTTTCCCAGTTGGATACGCAGTATTTT.

A word on this clone: One junction end does not reproduce the germline sequence, and a read error may be involved. The gene calls are TRBV29-1 and TRBJ1-2; 8 bases line up with TRBD1. Germline V lookup: CDR1 SQVTM, CDR2 ANQGSEA. This CDR3 has 12 amino acids. The CDR3 loop is CSVLSRQGAIAF. DNA of the CDR3: TGCAGCGTCCTTTCACGGCAGGGGGCTATCGCCTTC.

The gene calls are TRBV19 and TRBJ2-1; 9 bases are shared with TRBD2. Trimming cost V 3 bases and J 10 bases; bases outside gene matches: 10. Germline lookup yields CDR1 LNHDA and CDR2 SQIVND (reference sequence). The CDR3 extends over 15 amino acids. CDR3: CASSIDAGGLGEQFF. CDR3 sequence (DNA): TGTGCCAGTAGTATTGACGCGGGGGGGCTTGGAGAGCAGTTCTTC.

The CDR3 DNA follows: TGTGCCAGCAGCCGAAATTCGGGGGGGGCCGGTGAGACCCAGTACTTC. Translated: CASSRNSGGAGETQYF. This chain joins TRBV5-6 and TRBJ2-5; 8 bases map to TRBD2. The CDR3 has 16 amino acids. Looked up from germline, CDR1 is SGHDT and CDR2 is YYEEEE. The V segment lost 4 bases and the J segment 5 bases; nucleotides outside the gene matches: 13.

The chain is built from TRBV10-2 and TRBJ2-3, with D unclear. Trimming cost V 0 bases and J 0 bases, with 10 bases left between them. Germline CDR1 is WSHSY and CDR2 is SAAADI. This CDR3 has 16 residues. The CDR3 here is CASSESEETSTDTQYF. As DNA, the CDR3 is TGCGCCAGCAGTGAGTCAGAGGAAACTAGCACAGATACGCAGTATTTT.

J is TRBJ1-4 and V is TRBV3-1 (or the pseudogene TRBV3-2); D is possibly TRBD1 (6 bases). The length of the CDR3 is 16 residues. CDR1 and CDR2 (germline): LGHDT, YNNKEL (reference sequence). V gave up 1 base and J gave up 8 bases, with 17 bases separating them. The CDR3 DNA follows: TGTGCCAGCAGCCAAGCCCAGACAGGTCGGTCAGAAAAACTGTTTTTT. As protein: CASSQAQTGRSEKLFF.

CDR3 loop: CASSLALGEVHEQFF. CDR3 DNA: TGTGCCAGCAGCTTAGCGTTGGGCGAAGTCCATGAGCAGTTCTTC. This chain links TRBV7-9 with TRBJ2-1; D is unresolved. CDR3 length: 15 residues. V lost 0 bases and J lost 8, with 14 bases in between. Germline V gene data show CDR1 as SEHNR and CDR2 as FQNEAQ (reference sequence). Drawing the rest from reference TRBV7-9 and TRBJ2-1, the complete variable domain is DTGVSQNPRHKITKRGQNVTFRCDPISEHNRLYWYRQTLGQGPEFLTYFQNEAQLEKSRLLSDRFSAERPKGSFSTLEIQRTEQGDSAMYLCASSLALGEVHEQFFGPGTRLTVL.

V gene TRBV2 combines with J gene TRBJ2-1; 8 positions match TRBD1. Germline lookup yields CDR1 SNHLY and CDR2 FYNNEI. The length of the CDR3 is 15 residues. V shed 5 bases, J shed 6 bases, and the junction held 9 bases outside the gene matches. The CDR3 nucleotides read TGTGCCAGCAGTCAGGGGGCCACATGGGTCAATGAGCAGTTCTTC. This sequence encodes CASSQGATWVNEQFF.

This sequence joins TRBV11-3 and TRBJ2-7; 9 bases match TRBD1. Losses at the gene ends were 0 bases for V and 2 bases for J; bases not matched to a gene: 8. Germline CDR1 and CDR2: SGHNT and YENEEA. CDR3 length equals 17 residues. CDR3 loop: CASSLEGQGFSPYEQYF. The CDR3 bases are TGTGCCAGCAGCTTAGAGGGACAGGGATTCTCTCCCTACGAGCAGTACTTC. Based on the CDR3 plus reference TRBV11-3 and TRBJ2-7, the full variable domain is EAGVVQSPRYKIIEKKQPVAFWCNPISGHNTLYWYLQNLGQGPELLIRYENEEAVDDSQLPKDRFSAERLKGVDSTLKIQPAELGDSAVYLCASSLEGQGFSPYEQYFGPGTRLTVT.

The sample holds one count of this clone. This sequence joins TRBV6-5 and TRBJ2-1; the match to TRBD1 covers 9 bases. The V gene end was trimmed by 0 bases and the J gene end by 4 bases; junction bases not matched to a gene: 1. CDR1 MNHEY and CDR2 SVGAGI come from the germline V gene. The CDR3 has 15 residues. CDR3 sequence: CASSYSGTGYNEQFF. Here the CDR3 DNA reads TGTGCCAGCAGTTACTCGGGGACAGGGTACAATGAGCAGTTCTTC.

Only a few counts were recorded for this clone. This chain links TRBV2 with TRBJ1-2; D is undetermined. V lost 2 bases and J 3 bases, leaving 10 bases between the germline ends. The CDR3 spans 14 residues. The germline CDR1 and CDR2 sequences are SNHLY and FYNNEI. The CDR3 sequence: CASSEFRDHYGYTF. CDR3 nucleotides: TGTGCCAGCAGTGAATTTCGGGATCACTATGGCTACACCTTC.

J is TRBJ1-1 and V is TRBV12-5, with D hard to call. V was trimmed by 3 bases and J by 0 bases, leaving 8 bases between them. Germline V gene lookup returns CDR1 LGHNT and CDR2 FRNRAP. The length of the CDR3 is 14 residues. The CDR3 DNA reads TGTGCTAGTGGTTTTCAGTCGATGAACACTGAAGCTTTCTTT. This sequence encodes CASGFQSMNTEAFF. Full variable domain (outside the CDR3, taken from reference TRBV12-5 and TRBJ1-1): DARVTQTPRHKVTEMGQEVTMRCQPILGHNTVFWYRQTMMQGLELLAYFRNRAPLDDSGMPKDRFSAEMPDATLATLKIQPSEPRDSAVYFCASGFQSMNTEAFFGQGTRLTVV.

The chain uses TRBV5-1 and TRBJ2-1; 7 bases are shared with TRBD2. Germline V gene sequence: CDR1 SGHRS, CDR2 YFSETQ. This CDR3 has 15 residues. J lost 5 bases, V lost 3 bases, and 8 bases had no gene match. The CDR3 bases are TGCGCCAGCAGCTCGTCTAGCGGCCGTCACAATGAGCAGTTCTTC. This encodes CASSSSSGRHNEQFF.